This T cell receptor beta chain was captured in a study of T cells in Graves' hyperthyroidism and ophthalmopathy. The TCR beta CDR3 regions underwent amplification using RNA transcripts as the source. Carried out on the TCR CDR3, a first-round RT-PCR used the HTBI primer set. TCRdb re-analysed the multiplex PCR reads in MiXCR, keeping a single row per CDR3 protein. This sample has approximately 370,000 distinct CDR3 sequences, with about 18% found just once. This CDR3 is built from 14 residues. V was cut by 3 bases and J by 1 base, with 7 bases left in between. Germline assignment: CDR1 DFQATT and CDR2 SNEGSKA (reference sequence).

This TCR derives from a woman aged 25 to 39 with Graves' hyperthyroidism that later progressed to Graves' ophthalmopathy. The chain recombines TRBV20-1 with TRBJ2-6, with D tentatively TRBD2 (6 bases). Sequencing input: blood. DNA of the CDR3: TGCAGTGCTAGTCGGGGGTCTGGGGCCAACGTCCTGACTTTC. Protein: CSASRGSGANVLTF.